Detailed here is one T cell receptor (beta chain). What it binds is unknown. At the DNA level, this CDR3 is encoded by other sequences in the same sample as well. Germline CDR1 is LGHNA and CDR2 is YSLEER. V was pared by 0 bases and J by 2 bases, with 14 bases between. The CDR3 totals 17 residues. This entry comes from a study of shared clonotypes between healthy human individuals. Study observations and caveats: In contrast to clonotypes shared by all four donors, non-shared clonotypes had lower generation probabilities.

Sequencing used immunoSEQ multiplex PCR; TCRdb keeps in-frame clones, though not all of them. The table records 2 million to 2.5 million clones, nearly 97% of them present only once. A CD45RA-negative memory subset and a CD45RA+ naive subset were separated from the CD4+ cells. This sequence originates from a man younger than 30 in good health. The chain carries TRBV4-3 and TRBJ2-1; D gene unclear. Sequencing used naive CD4+ T cells sorted from blood. Indicated subset: CD45RA+ positively selected. The CDR3 bases are TGCGCCAGCAGCCAAGATTTTCGCGACTGGACCTACAATGAGCAGTTCTTC. Translating it yields CASSQDFRDWTYNEQFF.